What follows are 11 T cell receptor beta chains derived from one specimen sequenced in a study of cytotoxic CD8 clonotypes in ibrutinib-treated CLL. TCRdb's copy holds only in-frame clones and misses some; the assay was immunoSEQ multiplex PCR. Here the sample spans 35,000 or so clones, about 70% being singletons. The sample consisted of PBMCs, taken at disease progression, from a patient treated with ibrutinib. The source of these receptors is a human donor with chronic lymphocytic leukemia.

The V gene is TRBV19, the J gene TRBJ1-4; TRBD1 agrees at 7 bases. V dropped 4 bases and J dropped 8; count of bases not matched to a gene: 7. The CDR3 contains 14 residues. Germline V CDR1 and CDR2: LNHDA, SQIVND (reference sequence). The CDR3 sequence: CASSRDSLYEKLFF. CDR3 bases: TGTGCCAGTAGTAGGGACAGTCTATACGAAAAACTGTTTTTT.

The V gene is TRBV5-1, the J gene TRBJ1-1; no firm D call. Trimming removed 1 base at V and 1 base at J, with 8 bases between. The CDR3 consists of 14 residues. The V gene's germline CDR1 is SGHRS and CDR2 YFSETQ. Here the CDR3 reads CASSLTLRNTEAFF. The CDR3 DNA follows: TGCGCCAGCAGCTTGACCCTTCGGAACACTGAAGCTTTCTTT.

The chain's CDR3 is CAISEGVVSGYTF. CDR3 bases: TGTGCCATCAGTGAGGGGGTAGTAAGCGGCTACACCTTC. The chain combines TRBV10-3 with TRBJ1-2, with unresolved D. The V and J ends lost 2 bases and 8 bases respectively, with 12 bases between them. The CDR3 has 13 amino acids. CDR1 is ENHRY, CDR2 SYGVKD, per germline.

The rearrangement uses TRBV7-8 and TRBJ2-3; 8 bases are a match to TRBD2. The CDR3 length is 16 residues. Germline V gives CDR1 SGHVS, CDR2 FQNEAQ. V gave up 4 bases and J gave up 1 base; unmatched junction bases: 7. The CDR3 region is CASSYPGGGRTDTQYF. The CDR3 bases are TGTGCCAGCAGCTACCCTGGCGGGGGGCGCACAGATACGCAGTATTTT.

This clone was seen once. For the CDR3, the DNA is TGTGCCATCGGGACTTCGAACAGCCGGTACACTGAAGCTTTCTTT. Its protein product is CAIGTSNSRYTEAFF. The chain joins TRBV10-3 to TRBJ1-1, with D maybe TRBD1 (5 bases). With 8 bases removed from V and 3 bases from J, the gap between germline ends came to 19 bases. Germline V gene lookup returns CDR1 ENHRY and CDR2 SYGVKD. The CDR3 has 15 amino acids.

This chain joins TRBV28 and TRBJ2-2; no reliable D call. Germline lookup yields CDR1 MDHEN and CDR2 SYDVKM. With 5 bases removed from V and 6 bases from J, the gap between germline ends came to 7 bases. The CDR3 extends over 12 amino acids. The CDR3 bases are TGTGCCAGCAGTCCAAGGCCCGGGGAGCTGTTTTTT. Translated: CASSPRPGELFF.

CDR3 DNA sequence: TGTGCCACCAGCAGAGATGTCCGCGACAGGGGCAATCAGCCCCAGCATTTT. Residues: CATSRDVRDRGNQPQHF. The chain is built from TRBV15 and TRBJ1-5; 7 positions match TRBD1. The J segment lost 2 bases and the V segment lost 0 bases, leaving 7 bases of the junction unmatched. CDR3 size: 17 residues. The germline gives CDR1 LNHNV, CDR2 YYDKDF (reference sequence).

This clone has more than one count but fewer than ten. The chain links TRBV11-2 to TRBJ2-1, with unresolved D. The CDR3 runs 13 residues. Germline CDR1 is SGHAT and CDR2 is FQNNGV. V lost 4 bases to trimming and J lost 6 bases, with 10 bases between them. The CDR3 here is CASSYPVLNEQFF. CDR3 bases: TGTGCCAGCAGCTACCCCGTCCTCAATGAGCAGTTCTTC.

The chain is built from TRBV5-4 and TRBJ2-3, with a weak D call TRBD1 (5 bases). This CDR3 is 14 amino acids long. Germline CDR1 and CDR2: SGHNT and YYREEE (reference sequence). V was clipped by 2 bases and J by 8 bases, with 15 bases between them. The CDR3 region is CASSLIGQGGTQYF. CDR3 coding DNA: TGTGCCAGCAGCTTAATAGGTCAGGGTGGTACGCAGTATTTT.

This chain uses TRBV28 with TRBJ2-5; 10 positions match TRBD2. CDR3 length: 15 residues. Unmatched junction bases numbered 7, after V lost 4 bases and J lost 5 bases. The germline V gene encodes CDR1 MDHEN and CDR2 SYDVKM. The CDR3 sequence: CASSSQRGGRETQYF. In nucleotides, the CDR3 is TGTGCCAGCAGTTCCCAGCGGGGGGGCCGGGAGACCCAGTACTTC.

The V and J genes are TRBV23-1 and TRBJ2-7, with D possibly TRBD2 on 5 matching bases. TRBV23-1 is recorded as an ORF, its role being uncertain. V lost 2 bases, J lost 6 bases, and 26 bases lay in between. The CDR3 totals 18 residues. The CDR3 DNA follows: TGCGCCAGCAGTCAAACTACTTATGCAACCAGGCGGGCTGGCGAGCAGTACTTC. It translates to CASSQTTYATRRAGEQYF.